A single sample gave rise to the 27 T cell receptor beta chains below, sequenced in a study of control samples from healthy donors and cancer patients. Generated by immunoSEQ multiplex PCR, the TCRdb table keeps only in-frame clones and is missing some. Of approximately 35,000 clones detected, around 93% appear once; the ten largest clones hold about 1.5%. Specimen: PBMCs. The receptor set was obtained from a man aged 35 to 55 with colorectal cancer.

The rearrangement joins TRBV3-1 (or the pseudogene TRBV3-2) to TRBJ1-1; possibly TRBD1 for D (5 bases). CDR1 is LGHDT, CDR2 YNNKEL, per germline (reference sequence). V lost 8 bases to trimming and J lost 6 bases, with 16 bases between them. The CDR3 has 13 residues. CDR3 protein: CASSHRGGAEAFF. The CDR3 region has the DNA TGTGCCAGCTCCCACCGGGGGGGTGCTGAAGCTTTCTTT.

CDR3 residues: CASSFAGSNQPQHF. CDR3 DNA sequence: TGTGCCAGTAGTTTCGCGGGGAGCAATCAGCCCCAGCATTTT. V is TRBV19 and J is TRBJ1-5, with no clear D. The CDR3 spans 14 residues. Germline CDR1 reads LNHDA; CDR2 reads SQIVND (reference sequence). The V gene lost 5 bases and the J gene lost 1 base, with 9 bases spanning the gap.

This chain connects TRBV18 to TRBJ2-4; TRBD2 aligns across 7 bases. Germline V CDR1 and CDR2: KGHSH, LQKENI. The CDR3 totals 15 residues. Losses at the gene ends were 2 bases for V and 3 bases for J; bases not matched to a gene: 4. The CDR3 spells CASSPFSGHKNIQYF. Written as DNA, the CDR3 is TGTGCCAGCTCACCATTTAGCGGGCACAAAAACATTCAGTACTTC.

This rearrangement joins TRBV18 to TRBJ2-1; no definite D call. V was shortened by 0 bases and J by 8 bases, with 17 bases between the two germline ends. Per germline, CDR1 KGHSH and CDR2 LQKENI. The CDR3 has 16 residues. The CDR3 bases are TGTGCCAGCTCACCACCGTTCCTCCAACGAGTCGATGAGCAGTTCTTC. As protein: CASSPPFLQRVDEQFF. The variable domain in full, with the rest retrieved from reference TRBV18 and TRBJ2-1, is NAGVMQNPRHLVRRRGQEARLRCSPMKGHSHVYWYRQLPEEGLKFMVYLQKENIIDESGMPKERFSAEFPKEGPSILRIQQVVRGDSAAYFCASSPPFLQRVDEQFFGPGTRLTVL.

V is TRBV7-2 and J is TRBJ2-5; D is uncertain. The CDR3 has 15 residues. The germline V and J ends were trimmed by 5 bases and 7 bases, with 20 bases remaining between them. Germline assignment: CDR1 SGHTA and CDR2 FQGNSA. CDR3 nucleotides: TGTGCCAGCAGCCCCAGTCGGAGTACCTCGGGGACCCAGTACTTC. It codes for CASSPSRSTSGTQYF.

The chain recombines TRBV27 with TRBJ2-3; TRBD1 might be the D (5 bases). CDR1 is MNHEY and CDR2 is SMNVEV in the germline V gene (reference sequence). This CDR3 region has 15 residues. Deletions cut 3 bases from V and 4 bases from J, with 14 bases between. For the CDR3, the DNA is TGTGCCAGCAGTTTTGGTCAGGGTAGGGCAGATACGCAGTATTTT. The encoded protein is CASSFGQGRADTQYF.

J is TRBJ2-1 and V is TRBV11-1; maybe TRBD2 (5 bases). Germline values: CDR1 SGHAT, CDR2 FQDESV (reference sequence). CDR3 length equals 15 residues. The V end lost 1 base, the J end lost 8 bases, and 15 bases lay between the germline ends. The CDR3 bases are TGTGCCAGCAGCTTAGGTTTCGGGGTCGGCGATGAGCAGTTCTTC. As protein: CASSLGFGVGDEQFF.

This clone has just one count. The gene calls are TRBV2 and TRBJ2-2; D might be TRBD2 (5 bases). The CDR3 sequence is 12 residues long. Trimming removed 8 bases at V and 3 bases at J, with 7 bases between. CDR1 and CDR2 (germline): SNHLY, FYNNEI. The CDR3: CASSRDTGELFF. The CDR3, as DNA: TGTGCCAGCTCGCGGGACACCGGGGAGCTGTTTTTT.

This chain links TRBV19 with TRBJ2-2; TRBD1 matches at 10 bases. The J segment lost 6 bases and the V segment lost 7 bases, leaving 8 bases of the junction unmatched. This CDR3 region has 15 residues. The germline CDR1 and CDR2 sequences are LNHDA and SQIVND (reference sequence). As DNA, the CDR3 is TGTGCCAGTACCGGGACAGGGGATAGCTCCGGGGAGCTGTTTTTT. Encoded protein: CASTGTGDSSGELFF.

CDR3 amino acids: CASSSRQTTSTDTQYF. CDR3 DNA: TGTGCCAGCAGCTCCCGACAGACAACTAGCACAGATACGCAGTATTTT. The chain uses TRBV11-3 and TRBJ2-3, with a weak D call TRBD1 (5 bases). The CDR3 sequence is 16 residues long. Trimming took 4 bases from V and 0 from J, leaving 14 bases between them. Per the germline V gene, CDR1 is SGHNT and CDR2 is YENEEA.

The chain employs TRBV5-1 and TRBJ2-5; D possibly uses TRBD1 or TRBD2 (5 bases each). The CDR3 totals 14 residues. Deletions cut 4 bases from V and 6 bases from J, with 16 bases between. Germline V gene sequence: CDR1 SGHRS, CDR2 YFSETQ. CDR3 coding DNA: TGCGCCAGCAGCGGGACCGGGGCGACTCAGACCCAGTACTTC. This encodes CASSGTGATQTQYF.

The chain couples TRBV3-1 (or the pseudogene TRBV3-2) to TRBJ2-7, with D uncertain. Per germline, CDR1 LGHDT and CDR2 YNNKEL (reference sequence). This CDR3 comprises 12 residues. Trimming took 4 bases from V and 2 from J, leaving 6 bases between them. The CDR3 protein is CASSPTPYEQYF. The CDR3 DNA reads TGTGCCAGCAGCCCCACACCCTACGAGCAGTACTTC.

This clone was seen just once. V usage is TRBV18 and J usage is TRBJ2-3; 11 bases map to TRBD2. This CDR3 is built from 17 residues. Looked up from germline, CDR1 is KGHSH and CDR2 is LQKENI. J was trimmed by 1 base and V by 3 bases; bases with no gene match: 6. The CDR3 reads CASSPTLAGGRTDTQYF. CDR3 DNA sequence: TGTGCCAGCTCACCTACTCTAGCGGGGGGCCGCACAGATACGCAGTATTTT.

J is TRBJ2-7 and V is TRBV18; no clear D. Germline CDR1 reads KGHSH; CDR2 reads LQKENI. The V gene lost 1 base and the J gene lost 6 bases, with 19 bases spanning the gap. The length of the CDR3 is 16 residues. The CDR3 region has the DNA TGTGCCAGCTCACCACTAGGGAAAACTGACGTCGGCGAGCAGTACTTC. Translation: CASSPLGKTDVGEQYF.

The chain combines TRBV5-1 with TRBJ1-2; the D gene is possibly TRBD1 (6 bases). The CDR3 is 14 residues long. The germline gives CDR1 SGHRS, CDR2 YFSETQ. V was pared by 5 bases and J by 3 bases, with 14 bases between. The CDR3 sequence is CASRPRGPDYGYTF. In DNA, the CDR3 is TGCGCCAGCAGGCCCCGGGGGCCAGACTATGGCTACACCTTC.

The gene calls are TRBV7-3 and TRBJ1-1; 8 bases map to TRBD1. The trim removed 1 base at V and 0 bases at J, leaving 10 bases unmatched. The CDR3 totals 18 residues. Germline V CDR1 and CDR2: SGHTA, FQGTGA. CDR3 sequence reads: CASSLIASAGGLNTEAFF. As DNA, the CDR3 is TGTGCCAGCAGCTTAATTGCTTCGGCAGGGGGCCTGAACACTGAAGCTTTCTTT.

V and J are TRBV4-1 and TRBJ1-5, with 11 bases aligning to TRBD1. V lost 1 base and J lost 4; bases outside the gene matches: 6. The CDR3 is 17 amino acids. Germline CDR1 and CDR2: MGHRA and YSYEKL. The CDR3 spells CASSQVFGTGGNQPQHF. CDR3 nucleotides: TGCGCCAGCAGCCAAGTATTTGGGACAGGGGGGAATCAGCCCCAGCATTTT.

The chain is built from TRBV5-1 and TRBJ1-4, with no clear D. The CDR3 has 14 residues. Trimming cost V 2 bases and J 3 bases, with 8 bases left between them. Germline values: CDR1 SGHRS, CDR2 YFSETQ. This CDR3 reads CASSFLGANEKLFF. DNA for the CDR3: TGCGCCAGCAGCTTTCTCGGCGCTAATGAAAAACTGTTTTTT.

The chain recombines TRBV6-5 with TRBJ2-1; 10 positions agree with TRBD1. Germline lookup yields CDR1 MNHEY and CDR2 SVGAGI. This CDR3 is built from 15 residues. The trim removed 6 bases at V and 4 bases at J, leaving 6 bases unmatched. CDR3 sequence reads: CASSRGTGDYNEQFF. CDR3 bases: TGTGCCAGCAGCCGGGGGACAGGGGATTACAATGAGCAGTTCTTC.

This clone was observed once. V and J are TRBV11-1 and TRBJ2-2, with D uncertain. CDR3 length: 15 amino acids. V gave up 5 bases and J gave up 2 bases, with 12 bases separating them. Germline CDR1 is SGHAT and CDR2 is FQDESV (reference sequence). The CDR3 sequence is CASSAGRINTGELFF. The CDR3 DNA is TGTGCCAGCAGCGCTGGACGAATAAACACCGGGGAGCTGTTTTTT.

This clone was observed once. The chain couples TRBV15 to TRBJ1-1, with TRBD1 as a possible D gene (5 bases). Trimming removed 0 bases from V and 8 bases from J, with 10 bases in between. This CDR3 is 13 amino acids long. Germline-derived CDR1 and CDR2 are LNHNV and YYDKDF (reference sequence). The CDR3 DNA sequence: TGTGCCACCAGCAGAGATTTAAGGGGCGAAGCTTTCTTT. This translates into CATSRDLRGEAFF.

The chain uses TRBV30 and TRBJ1-1; D is possibly TRBD1 (6 bases). Germline values: CDR1 GTSNPN, CDR2 SVGIG (reference sequence). V lost 0 bases and J 4 bases, leaving 9 bases between the germline ends. The CDR3 length is 13 residues. DNA for the CDR3: TGTGCCTGGAGTGTACGGGGGCCCACTGAAGCTTTCTTT. Residues: CAWSVRGPTEAFF.

The CDR3: CASSLSGGRYGYTF. The CDR3 region has the DNA TGTGCCAGCAGCCTCTCCGGGGGGCGTTATGGCTACACCTTC. The chain joins TRBV6-5 to TRBJ1-2; TRBD1 is a possible D gene (6 bases). Trimming removed 6 bases from V and 5 bases from J, with 16 bases in between. Per the germline V gene, CDR1 is MNHEY and CDR2 is SVGAGI. The CDR3 runs to 14 residues.

CDR3 in DNA: TGTGCCAGCAGCGCCCGAGGACAGGGGGTCATCACCGGGGAGCTGTTTTTT. This sequence encodes CASSARGQGVITGELFF. This chain links TRBV9 with TRBJ2-2; TRBD1 matches 10 bases. CDR1 is SGDLS and CDR2 is YYNGEE in the germline V gene. V trimming: 3 bases; J trimming: 4 bases; junction bases outside the gene matches: 9. The CDR3 length is 17 residues.

This rearrangement joins TRBV11-2 to TRBJ2-7; a weak D match, TRBD1 (5 bases). Trimming pared 7 bases from V and 3 bases from J, leaving 19 bases between. This CDR3 comprises 15 residues. CDR1 is SGHAT, CDR2 FQNNGV, per germline. CDR3 sequence (DNA): TGTGCCAGCACCTCCCGTTCCAGGGAAAACTACGAGCAGTACTTC. It is translated as CASTSRSRENYEQYF.

This chain links TRBV19 with TRBJ1-5; 10 nucleotides align to TRBD1. The germline gives CDR1 LNHDA, CDR2 SQIVND (reference sequence). With 5 bases clipped from V and 3 bases from J, the junction kept 4 bases outside the gene matches. The CDR3 loop spans 15 amino acids. The CDR3 DNA reads TGTGCCAGTAGTGCCGGGACAGGGGCCAATCAGCCCCAGCATTTT. Protein sequence: CASSAGTGANQPQHF.

The V call is TRBV4-2, the J call TRBJ2-7; D could derive from TRBD1 or TRBD2 (6 bases each). Trimming cost V 1 base and J 0 bases, with 13 bases left between them. This CDR3 has 16 residues. Germline V CDR1 and CDR2: LGHNA, YNFKEQ. CDR3 nucleotide sequence: TGTGCCAGCAGCCAAGGATCGGGGGCCTCCTCCTACGAGCAGTACTTC. Translated: CASSQGSGASSYEQYF.